This T cell receptor beta chain emerged from a study of T cell responses to AZD1222 COVID-19 vaccine. Study-wide background: Timing groups of about 4 and about 12 weeks for second doses were pooled.

V was pared by 4 bases and J by 7 bases, with 14 bases between. This CDR3 region has 15 residues. Looked up from germline, CDR1 is SEHNR and CDR2 is FQNEAQ (reference sequence). On this clone itself: The antigen is unknown.

Method: immunoSEQ multiplex PCR; TCRdb's copy keeps in-frame clones and lacks some. The sample lists about 92,000 clones, around 89% occurring once. Study results and caveats: Clonal diversity may have been underestimated in mostly white British donors. Recipients of two AZD1222 doses showed rising Spike-specific TCR breadth and depth.

The chain is built from TRBV7-9 and TRBJ1-6; D is unclear. Sequenced here: peripheral blood, sampled on day 0 of AZD1222 vaccination. This receptor was taken from an adult in good health. CDR3 sequence (DNA): TGTGCCAGCAGCTCCAAAACAGAAGGCAATTCACCCCTCCACTTT. Amino acids: CASSSKTEGNSPLHF. The full variable domain, its missing parts supplied by reference TRBV7-9 and TRBJ1-6, is DTGVSQNPRHKITKRGQNVTFRCDPISEHNRLYWYRQTLGQGPEFLTYFQNEAQLEKSRLLSDRFSAERPKGSFSTLEIQRTEQGDSAMYLCASSSKTEGNSPLHFGNGTRLTVT.